The 10 T cell receptor beta chains listed next were all sequenced from one sample in a study of cytomegalovirus exposure and HLA in healthy donors. Vbeta (60) and Jbeta (13) primers were used in the PCR. The data were produced by immunoSEQ multiplex PCR, yet TCRdb's version contains in-frame clones alone and is incomplete. The sample has about 130,000 clones; more than 75% are singletons. The material sequenced was PBMCs. The receptor set was obtained from a female donor in good health and CMV-seronegative.

The chain is built from TRBV28 and TRBJ1-1, with TRBD1 matching 11 bases. The CDR3 has 14 amino acids. The germline gives CDR1 MDHEN, CDR2 SYDVKM. The J segment lost 7 bases and the V segment lost 5 bases, leaving 6 bases of the junction unmatched. This CDR3 is CASSTGTGGFEAFF. The CDR3 nucleotides read TGTGCCAGCAGTACCGGGACAGGGGGTTTTGAAGCTTTCTTT.

The CDR3 DNA reads TGTGCCAGCAGCTTATTGGGACTAGCGGGAGTCGGGGCAGATACGCAGTATTTT. Protein sequence: CASSLLGLAGVGADTQYF. The J gene is TRBJ2-3, the V gene TRBV7-3; 14 bases map to TRBD2. Germline CDR1 reads SGHTA; CDR2 reads FQGTGA. Germline trimming cut 2 bases from V and 4 bases from J; bases unmatched to any gene: 8. The CDR3 spans 18 residues.

The chain has TRBV5-4 and TRBJ2-3, with TRBD2 matching over 7 bases. Germline V gene data show CDR1 as SGHNT and CDR2 as YYREEE (reference sequence). V lost 6 bases to trimming and J lost 2 bases; unmatched junction nucleotides: 12. CDR3 length: 16 residues. The chain's CDR3 is CASTPPLAEDTDTQYF. Written as DNA, the CDR3 is TGTGCCAGCACCCCCCCTCTAGCGGAAGACACAGATACGCAGTATTTT.

This chain connects TRBV5-1 to TRBJ1-4, with D uncertain. This CDR3 comprises 13 residues. Trimming removed 6 bases at V and 0 bases at J, with 6 bases between. Germline values: CDR1 SGHRS, CDR2 YFSETQ. CDR3 amino acids: CASKRSTNEKLFF. The CDR3 nucleotides read TGCGCCAGCAAGAGGTCAACTAATGAAAAACTGTTTTTT.

V is TRBV29-1 and J is TRBJ2-3, with TRBD2 identical over 7 bases. After removal of 5 bases from V and 2 bases from J, the junction contained 4 bases not matched to a gene. CDR1 SQVTM and CDR2 ANQGSEA come from the germline V gene. The CDR3 spans 13 residues. Here the CDR3 DNA reads TGCAGCGTTCGCGGGGGAATCACAGATACGCAGTATTTT. It translates to CSVRGGITDTQYF.

This rearrangement joins TRBV4-3 to TRBJ2-5, with TRBD2 as a possible D gene (6 bases). V was cut by 0 bases and J by 4 bases, with 9 bases left in between. Germline CDR1 reads LGHNA; CDR2 reads YSLEER. The CDR3 totals 14 residues. The CDR3 sequence: CASSQDIGGETQYF. The CDR3 region has the DNA TGCGCCAGCAGCCAAGATATCGGGGGAGAGACCCAGTACTTC.

The chain employs TRBV28 and TRBJ1-2, with 9 bases fitting TRBD1. Trimming took 10 bases from V and 8 from J; bases not matched to a gene: 14. This CDR3 contains 14 residues. Germline V gives CDR1 MDHEN, CDR2 SYDVKM. The CDR3, as DNA: TGTGCCACCTACGATCTTACAGGGGGCAGCGGCTACACCTTC. Protein product: CATYDLTGGSGYTF.

The genes are TRBV29-1 and TRBJ2-1, with D tentatively TRBD1 (5 bases). CDR3 length equals 10 residues. V was clipped by 7 bases and J by 6 bases, with 7 bases between them. CDR1 SQVTM and CDR2 ANQGSEA come from the germline V gene. In DNA, the CDR3 is TGCAGCGCCACAGGCAATGAGCAGTTCTTC. Protein sequence: CSATGNEQFF.

CDR3 bases: TGTGCCAGCAGCTTAATTACGGGAGCCTACGAGCAGTACTTC. Translation: CASSLITGAYEQYF. V is TRBV7-9 and J is TRBJ2-7; possible D gene TRBD2, 6 bases. The CDR3 loop spans 14 amino acids. V gave up 2 bases and J gave up 2 bases, with 10 bases separating them. The germline CDR1 and CDR2 sequences are SEHNR and FQNEAQ (reference sequence).

The chain is built from TRBV7-9 and TRBJ2-3; D gene uncertain. This CDR3 is built from 11 residues. The V gene's germline CDR1 is SEHNR and CDR2 FQNEAQ (reference sequence). Between the trimmed V and J ends, which lost 6 bases and 6 bases, there was a span of 7 bases. The CDR3 sequence: CASRLTDTQYF. The CDR3 DNA follows: TGTGCCAGCAGACTAACGGATACGCAGTATTTT. Based on the CDR3 plus reference TRBV7-9 and TRBJ2-3, the full variable domain is DTGVSQNPRHKITKRGQNVTFRCDPISEHNRLYWYRQTLGQGPEFLTYFQNEAQLEKSRLLSDRFSAERPKGSFSTLEIQRTEQGDSAMYLCASRLTDTQYFGPGTRLTVL.